This T cell receptor (beta chain) derives from a study of cytomegalovirus exposure and HLA in healthy donors. Overall study context: Per a later analysis, the roughly 690 first-cohort and fewer than 150 validation repertoires shared one platform.

Study results and caveats: The tendency of first-cohort TCR clusters to co-occur in the 120 or so validation repertoires was the finding of a later analysis. Usually a TCR sequence was rare, but some public TCRs were found in many donors. The study recorded 150 to 200 TCR beta chains that were cytomegalovirus-associated.

Of note for this clone: Its target is unknown.

The V gene lost 4 bases and the J gene lost 4 bases, with 11 bases spanning the gap. Per germline, CDR1 SGHDT and CDR2 YYEEEE. CDR3 length equals 13 residues. Sequencing was performed with immunoSEQ multiplex PCR; in TCRdb, only in-frame clones are kept and a portion is missing. The data contain 75,000 to 90,000 clones, roughly 94% of them seen just once; the ten biggest clones take up roughly 0.75%. This chain uses TRBV5-6 with TRBJ1-2, with TRBD1 as a possible D gene (6 bases). The source material was PBMCs. The sequence was collected from a woman under 30 in good health and CMV-seronegative. The CDR3 here is CASSPGTTYGYTF. CDR3 sequence (DNA): TGTGCCAGCAGCCCCGGGACAACCTATGGCTACACCTTC.